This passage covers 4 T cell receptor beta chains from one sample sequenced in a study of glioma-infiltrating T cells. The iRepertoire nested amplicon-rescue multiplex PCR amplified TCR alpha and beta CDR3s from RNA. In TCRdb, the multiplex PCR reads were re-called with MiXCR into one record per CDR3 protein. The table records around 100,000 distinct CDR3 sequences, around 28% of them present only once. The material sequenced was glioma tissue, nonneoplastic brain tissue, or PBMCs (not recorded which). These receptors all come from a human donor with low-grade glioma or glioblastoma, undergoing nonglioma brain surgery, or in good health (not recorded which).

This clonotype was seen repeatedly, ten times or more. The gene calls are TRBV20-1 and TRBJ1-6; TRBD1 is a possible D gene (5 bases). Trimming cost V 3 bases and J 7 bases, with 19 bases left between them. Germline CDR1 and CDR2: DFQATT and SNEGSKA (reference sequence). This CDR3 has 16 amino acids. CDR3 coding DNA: TGCAGTGCTAGTTTGCGCCCAGGGCCCCAAAATTCACCCCTCCACTTT. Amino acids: CSASLRPGPQNSPLHF.

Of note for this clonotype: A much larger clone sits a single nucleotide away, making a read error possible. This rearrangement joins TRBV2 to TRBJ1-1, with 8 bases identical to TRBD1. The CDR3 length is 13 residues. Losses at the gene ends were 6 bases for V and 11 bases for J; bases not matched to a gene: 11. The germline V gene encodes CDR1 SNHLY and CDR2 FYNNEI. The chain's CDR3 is CASSAQGAGRAFF. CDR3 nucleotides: TGTGCCAGCAGCGCCCAGGGGGCAGGGAGGGCTTTCTTT.

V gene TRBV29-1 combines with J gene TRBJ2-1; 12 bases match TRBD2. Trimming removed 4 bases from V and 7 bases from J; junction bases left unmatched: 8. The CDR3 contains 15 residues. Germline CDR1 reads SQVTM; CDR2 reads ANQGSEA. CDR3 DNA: TGCAGCGTTGCCTCGACTAGCGGGGGCTTTAATGAGCAGTTCTTC. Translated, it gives CSVASTSGGFNEQFF.

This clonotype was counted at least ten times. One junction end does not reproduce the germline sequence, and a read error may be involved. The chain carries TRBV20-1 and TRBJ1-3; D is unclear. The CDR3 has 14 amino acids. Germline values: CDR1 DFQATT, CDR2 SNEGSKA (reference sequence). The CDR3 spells CSARDAYSGNTIYF. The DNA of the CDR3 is TGCAGTGCTCGAGACGCCTATTCTGGAAACACCATATATTTT.